This T cell receptor beta chain was obtained from a study of blood T cell repertoires in COVID-19. Turning to the study itself: PBMCs, B-cell-depleted T cells, or T cells were the source of the cDNA or gDNA that made up the material.

The germline CDR1 and CDR2 sequences are WNHNN and SYGVQD (reference sequence). The CDR3 loop spans 15 amino acids. V lost 4 bases and J lost 6, with 15 bases in between. How the authors handled the data: Amplified reference gene primers provided the basis for estimating nucleated cell counts. Measured with immunoSEQ multiplex PCR; TCRdb has only the in-frame clones, and not every one. V, J and clone size derive from that table, while D and trimming were established from the DNA sequence. This sample has a few hundred thousand clones, with around 84% found just once. Material: peripheral blood. The TCR comes from a woman older than 75 with active or convalescent COVID-19. The chain is built from TRBV10-1 and TRBJ2-2, with D possibly TRBD2 on 7 matching bases. Written as DNA, the CDR3 is TGCGCCAGCAGTGGGGGGGGCCGGGGGCCCGGGGAGCTGTTTTTT. Translating gives CASSGGGRGPGELFF.